This T cell receptor (beta chain) was recorded in a study of response to subunit inactivated influenza vaccine. CDR1 is LGHNA and CDR2 is YSLEER in the germline V gene. The CDR3 runs to 17 residues. The V segment lost 0 bases and the J segment 1 base; nucleotides outside the gene matches: 2. TCRdb reprocessed the RT-PCR reads via MiXCR and lists one record per CDR3 protein. The sample holds 200,000 to 300,000 distinct CDR3 sequences; 10% to 15% are singletons and the top ten take 7.8%. This clonotype was counted ten times or more. Its antigen is unidentified. Study results and limitations: That few new T cells are recruited by each seasonal influenza vaccination was the authors' suggestion.

Specimen: non-naive T cells sorted from PBMCs, collected 14 days before vaccination. V and J are TRBV4-3 and TRBJ2-2, with 10 bases aligning to TRBD2. The sequence derives from a man aged 50-60 years who received an inactivated influenza vaccine. In DNA, the CDR3 is TGCGCCAGCAGCCAAGATGCTAGCGGGGGGAACACCGGGGAGCTGTTTTTT. This encodes CASSQDASGGNTGELFF.